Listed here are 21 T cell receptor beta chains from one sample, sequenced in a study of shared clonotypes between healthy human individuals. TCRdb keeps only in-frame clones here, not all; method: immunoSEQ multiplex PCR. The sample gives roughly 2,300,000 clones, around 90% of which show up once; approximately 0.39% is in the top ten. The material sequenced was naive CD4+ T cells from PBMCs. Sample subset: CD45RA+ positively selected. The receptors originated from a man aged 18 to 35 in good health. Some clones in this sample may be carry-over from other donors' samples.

As DNA, the CDR3 is TGTGCCAGCTCACCAGAACCCCGGGGGAACACTGAAGCTTTCTTT. This sequence encodes CASSPEPRGNTEAFF. The chain joins TRBV18 to TRBJ1-1, with D unclear. V was pared by 2 bases and J by 1 base, with 11 bases between. The CDR3 has 15 residues. CDR1 is KGHSH, CDR2 LQKENI, per germline.

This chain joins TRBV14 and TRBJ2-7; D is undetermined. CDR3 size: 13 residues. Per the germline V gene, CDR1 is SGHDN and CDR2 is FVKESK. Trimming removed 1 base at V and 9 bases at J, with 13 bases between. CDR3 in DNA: TGTGCCAGCAGCCAAGGGCAGTTAATGGTGCAGTACTTC. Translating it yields CASSQGQLMVQYF.

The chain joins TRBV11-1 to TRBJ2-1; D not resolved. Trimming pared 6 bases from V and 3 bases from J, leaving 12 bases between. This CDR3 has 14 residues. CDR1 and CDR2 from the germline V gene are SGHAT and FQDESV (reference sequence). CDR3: CASSYIPDYNEQFF. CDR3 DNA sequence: TGTGCCAGCAGTTATATCCCCGACTACAATGAGCAGTTCTTC.

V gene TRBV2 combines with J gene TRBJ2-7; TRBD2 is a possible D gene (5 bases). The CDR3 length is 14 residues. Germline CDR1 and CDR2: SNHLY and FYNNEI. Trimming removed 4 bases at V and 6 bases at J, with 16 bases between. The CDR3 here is CASSVGTEDLEQYF. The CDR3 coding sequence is TGTGCCAGCAGTGTTGGAACGGAGGATCTCGAGCAGTACTTC.

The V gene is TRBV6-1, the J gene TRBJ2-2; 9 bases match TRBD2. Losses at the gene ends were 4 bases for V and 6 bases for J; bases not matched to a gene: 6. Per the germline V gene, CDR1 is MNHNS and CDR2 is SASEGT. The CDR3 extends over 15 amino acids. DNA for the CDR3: TGTGCCAGCAGTGTTCGCGGGAGGGCCCCCGGGGAGCTGTTTTTT. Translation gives CASSVRGRAPGELFF.

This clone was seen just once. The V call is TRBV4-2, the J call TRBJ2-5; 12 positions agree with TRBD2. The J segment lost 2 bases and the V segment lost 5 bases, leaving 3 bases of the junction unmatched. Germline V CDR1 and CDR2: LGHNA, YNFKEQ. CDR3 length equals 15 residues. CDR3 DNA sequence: TGTGCCAGCAGCTTTCTAGCGGGAGGGCAAGAGACCCAGTACTTC. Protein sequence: CASSFLAGGQETQYF.

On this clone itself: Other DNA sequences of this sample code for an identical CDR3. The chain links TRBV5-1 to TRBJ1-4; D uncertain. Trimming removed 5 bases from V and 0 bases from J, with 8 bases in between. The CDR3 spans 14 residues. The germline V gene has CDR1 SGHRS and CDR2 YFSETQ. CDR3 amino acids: CASRDGATNEKLFF. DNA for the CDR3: TGCGCCAGCAGGGACGGGGCAACTAATGAAAAACTGTTTTTT.

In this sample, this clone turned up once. The CDR3 coding sequence is TGCGCCAGCAGCTTGTGGGGGCAGCCTGGCACTCGGGGCTACACCTTC. Translation: CASSLWGQPGTRGYTF. The V and J genes are TRBV5-1 and TRBJ1-2, with D perhaps matching TRBD1 (6 bases). The germline gives CDR1 SGHRS, CDR2 YFSETQ. The CDR3 covers 16 residues. Trimming removed 1 base from V and 8 bases from J, with 21 bases in between.

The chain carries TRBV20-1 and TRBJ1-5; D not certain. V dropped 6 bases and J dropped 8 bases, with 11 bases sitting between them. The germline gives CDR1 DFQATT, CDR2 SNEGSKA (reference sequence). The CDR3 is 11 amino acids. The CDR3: CSATSGEPQHF. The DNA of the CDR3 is TGCAGTGCCACATCTGGGGAGCCCCAGCATTTT.

The CDR3 sequence is CASSPYGQANTGELFF. The CDR3 DNA sequence: TGTGCCAGCAGCCCTTATGGGCAGGCGAACACCGGGGAGCTGTTTTTT. This sequence joins TRBV11-2 and TRBJ2-2, with D hard to call. V lost 5 bases and J 0 bases, leaving 13 bases between the germline ends. The CDR3 contains 16 residues. The germline V gene has CDR1 SGHAT and CDR2 FQNNGV.

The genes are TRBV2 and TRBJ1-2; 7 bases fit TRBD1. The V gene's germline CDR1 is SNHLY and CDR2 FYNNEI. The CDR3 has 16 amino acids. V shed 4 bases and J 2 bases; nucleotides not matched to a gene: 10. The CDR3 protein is CASSGWVTGLNYGYTF. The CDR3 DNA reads TGTGCCAGCAGTGGTTGGGTGACAGGGCTCAACTATGGCTACACCTTC.

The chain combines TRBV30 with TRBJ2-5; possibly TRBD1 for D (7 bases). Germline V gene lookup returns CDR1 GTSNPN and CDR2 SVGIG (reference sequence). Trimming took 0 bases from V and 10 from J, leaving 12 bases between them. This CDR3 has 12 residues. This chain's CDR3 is CAWSVGQGGQYF. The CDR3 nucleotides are TGTGCCTGGAGTGTTGGGCAGGGGGGCCAGTACTTC.

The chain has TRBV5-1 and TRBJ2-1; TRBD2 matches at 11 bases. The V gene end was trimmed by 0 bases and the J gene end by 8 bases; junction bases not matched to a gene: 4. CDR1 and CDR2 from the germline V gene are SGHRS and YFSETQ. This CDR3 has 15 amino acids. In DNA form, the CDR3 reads TGCGCCAGCAGCTTGGCCGCACTAGCGGGAGATGAGCAGTTCTTC. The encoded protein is CASSLAALAGDEQFF.

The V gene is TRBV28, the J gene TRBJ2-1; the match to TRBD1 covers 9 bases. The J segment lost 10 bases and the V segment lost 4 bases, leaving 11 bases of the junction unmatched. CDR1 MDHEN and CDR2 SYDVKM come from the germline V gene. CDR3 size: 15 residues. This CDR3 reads CASSSNRGPLREQFF. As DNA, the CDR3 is TGTGCCAGCAGTTCGAACAGGGGGCCCCTGAGGGAGCAGTTCTTC.

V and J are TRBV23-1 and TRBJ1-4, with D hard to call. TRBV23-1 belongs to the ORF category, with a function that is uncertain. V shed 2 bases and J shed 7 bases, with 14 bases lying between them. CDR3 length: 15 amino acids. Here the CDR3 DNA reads TGCGCCAGCAGTCAAAGGGTGACCAAGGGTGAAAAACTGTTTTTT. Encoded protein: CASSQRVTKGEKLFF.

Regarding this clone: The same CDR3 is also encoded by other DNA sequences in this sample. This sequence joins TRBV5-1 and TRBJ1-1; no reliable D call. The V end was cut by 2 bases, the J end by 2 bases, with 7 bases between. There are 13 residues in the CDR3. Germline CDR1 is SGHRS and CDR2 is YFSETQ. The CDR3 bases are TGCGCCAGCAGCTTAGACCCCAACACTGAAGCTTTCTTT. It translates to CASSLDPNTEAFF.

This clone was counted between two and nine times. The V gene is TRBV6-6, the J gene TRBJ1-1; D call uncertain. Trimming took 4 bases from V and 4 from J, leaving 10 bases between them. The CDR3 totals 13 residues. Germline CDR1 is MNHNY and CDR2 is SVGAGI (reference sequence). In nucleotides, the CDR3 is TGTGCCAGCAGTTCCCTTAGCGGCACTGAAGCTTTCTTT. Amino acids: CASSSLSGTEAFF.

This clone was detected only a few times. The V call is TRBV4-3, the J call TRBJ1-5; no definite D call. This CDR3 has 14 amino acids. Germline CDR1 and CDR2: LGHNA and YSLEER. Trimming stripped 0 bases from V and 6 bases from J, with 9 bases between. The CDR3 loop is CASSQDSVGQPQHF. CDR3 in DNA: TGCGCCAGCAGCCAAGATTCCGTCGGTCAGCCCCAGCATTTT.

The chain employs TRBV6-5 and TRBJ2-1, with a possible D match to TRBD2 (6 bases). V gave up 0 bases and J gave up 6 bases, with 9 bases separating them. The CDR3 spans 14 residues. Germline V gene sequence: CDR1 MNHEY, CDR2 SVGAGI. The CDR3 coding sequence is TGTGCCAGCAGTTACTCTGCAGCGGGCAATGAGCAGTTCTTC. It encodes CASSYSAAGNEQFF.

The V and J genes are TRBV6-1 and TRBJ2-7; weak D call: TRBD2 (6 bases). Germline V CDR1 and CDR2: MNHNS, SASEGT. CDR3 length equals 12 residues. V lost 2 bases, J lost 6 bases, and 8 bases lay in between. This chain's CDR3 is CASSEQGGEQYF. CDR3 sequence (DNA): TGTGCCAGCAGTGAACAGGGAGGCGAGCAGTACTTC.

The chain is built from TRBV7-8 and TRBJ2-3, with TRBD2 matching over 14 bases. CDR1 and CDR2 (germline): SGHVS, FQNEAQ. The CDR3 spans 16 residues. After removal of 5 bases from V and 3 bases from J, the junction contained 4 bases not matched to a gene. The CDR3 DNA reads TGTGCCAGCAGCCGTCGGACTAGCGGGAGGACAGATACGCAGTATTTT. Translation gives CASSRRTSGRTDTQYF.